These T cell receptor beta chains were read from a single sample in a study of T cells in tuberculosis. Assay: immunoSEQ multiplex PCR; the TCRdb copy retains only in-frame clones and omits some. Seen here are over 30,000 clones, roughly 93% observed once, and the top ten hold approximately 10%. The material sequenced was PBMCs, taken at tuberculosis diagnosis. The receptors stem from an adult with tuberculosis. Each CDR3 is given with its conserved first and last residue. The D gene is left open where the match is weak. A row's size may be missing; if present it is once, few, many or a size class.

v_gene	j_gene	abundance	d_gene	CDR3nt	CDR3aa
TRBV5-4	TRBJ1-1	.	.	TGTGCCAGCAGCTTTTTCACAACGAACACTGAAGCTTTCTTT	CASSFFTTNTEAFF
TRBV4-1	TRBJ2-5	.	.	TGCGCCAGCTCCCGAACAGGGTTAGAGACCCAGTACTTC	CASSRTGLETQYF
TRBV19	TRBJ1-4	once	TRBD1	TGTGCCAGTCGAAGAGGGGGCGAAGCTAATGAAAAACTGTTTTTT	CASRRGGEANEKLFF
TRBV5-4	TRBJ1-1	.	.	TGTGCCAGCAGTCGGGAGGGGCCTGAAGCTTTCTTT	CASSREGPEAFF
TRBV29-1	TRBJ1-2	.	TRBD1	TGCAGCGTTGCTGACACAGGGGCAGTAGGAGGCTACACCTTC	CSVADTGAVGGYTF
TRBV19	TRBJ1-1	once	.	TGTGCCAGTACTGAATCTGAGGGGAACACTGAAGCTTTCTTT	CASTESEGNTEAFF
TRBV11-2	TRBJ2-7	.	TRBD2	TGTGCCAGCAGCTCTCTGGGGGTAGCGGGAGGGCCATATTATGAGCAGTACTTC	CASSSLGVAGGPYYEQYF
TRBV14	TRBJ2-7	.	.	TGTGCCAGCAGCGACAGCTCCTACGAGCAGTACTTC	CASSDSSYEQYF
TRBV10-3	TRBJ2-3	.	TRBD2	TGTGCCATCAGTCAAACTAGCGGGAACACAGATACGCAGTATTTT	CAISQTSGNTDTQYF
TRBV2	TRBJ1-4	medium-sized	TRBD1	TGTGCCAGCAGTGCGGACAGGGGGACGGAAAAACTGTTTTTT	CASSADRGTEKLFF
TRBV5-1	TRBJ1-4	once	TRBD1	TGCGCCAGCAGCCCTGGACTGGGACAGGCAGGAGAAAAACTGTTTTTT	CASSPGLGQAGEKLFF
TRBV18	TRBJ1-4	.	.	TGTGCCAGCTCACCGAGAGACTCTGAAAAACTGTTTTTT	CASSPRDSEKLFF
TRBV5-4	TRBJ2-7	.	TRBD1	TGTGCCAGCAGCGGGACAGGGTTTATGAACGAGCAGTACTTC	CASSGTGFMNEQYF
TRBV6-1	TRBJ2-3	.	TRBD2	TGTGCCAGCAGTGAAAGGGGAGCGGGGGCCACAGATACGCAGTATTTT	CASSERGAGATDTQYF
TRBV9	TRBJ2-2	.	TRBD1	TGTGCCAGCGGGGACAGGGGGAGAGGCGGGGAGCTGTTTTTT	CASGDRGRGGELFF
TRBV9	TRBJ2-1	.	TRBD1	TGTGCCAGCAGCGGCGGAGACAGGGGGCGAAGTGAGCAGTTCTTC	CASSGGDRGRSEQFF
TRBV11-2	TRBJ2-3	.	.	TGTGCCAGCAGCTCGACAGCTTCTAGCACAGATACGCAGTATTTT	CASSSTASSTDTQYF
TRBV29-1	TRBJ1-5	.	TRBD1	TGCAGCGTTGGGACAGGAGAGAATAGCAATCAGCCCCAGCATTTT	CSVGTGENSNQPQHF
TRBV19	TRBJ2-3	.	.	TGTGCCAGTAAGGCGGGAAGCTCGGCGGTGGGCACAGATACGCAGTATTTT	CASKAGSSAVGTDTQYF
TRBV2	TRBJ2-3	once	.	TGTGCCAGCGATTGGGGGGTCACAGATACGCAGTATTTT	CASDWGVTDTQYF
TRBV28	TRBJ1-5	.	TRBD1	TGTGCCAGCAGTTCCACCTGGACAGGGTCTTTTTTAAGCAATCAGCCCCAGCATTTT	CASSSTWTGSFLSNQPQHF
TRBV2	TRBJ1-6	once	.	TGTGCCAGCAGTCCCAGGGAGGCGCGGTCACCCCTCCACTTT	CASSPREARSPLHF
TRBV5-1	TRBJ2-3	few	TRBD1	TGCGCCAGCAGCACTCTGACAGGGGGCGGCACAGATACGCAGTATTTT	CASSTLTGGGTDTQYF